These T cell receptor beta chains were read from a single sample in a study of T cell responses to AZD1222 COVID-19 vaccine. Generated by immunoSEQ multiplex PCR, the TCRdb table keeps only in-frame clones and is missing some. Counted here are about 150,000 clones, less than 90% occurring once; the ten biggest clones make up less than 3.5%. The sample in question was peripheral blood, obtained on day 0 of AZD1222 vaccination. These receptors were taken from an adult in good health. Each CDR3 is given with its conserved first and last residue. The order of the fields is V gene, J gene, D gene, clone size, CDR3 protein, CDR3 DNA. A D gene is named only where the DNA matches it firmly. Rows give clone size only sometimes, using once, few, many, or a class for an expanded clone.

TRBV5-4	TRBJ1-1	NA	NA	CASSLEARGIGTEAFF	TGTGCCAGCAGCTTGGAGGCCCGGGGTATTGGCACTGAAGCTTTCTTT
TRBV11-2	TRBJ1-6	TRBD1	NA	CASTRTGGNSPLHF	TGTGCCAGCACTAGGACAGGGGGGAATTCACCCCTCCACTTT
TRBV6-5	TRBJ1-5	TRBD1	few	CASSKVQGARQPQHF	TGTGCCAGCAGTAAGGTGCAGGGGGCGAGACAGCCCCAGCATTTT
TRBV9	TRBJ1-1	NA	NA	CASSVGAVMNTEAFF	TGTGCCAGCAGCGTAGGGGCAGTGATGAACACTGAAGCTTTCTTT
TRBV19	TRBJ1-2	NA	NA	CASSMGSRFDGYTF	TGTGCCAGTAGTATGGGCTCTCGGTTTGATGGCTACACCTTC
TRBV28	TRBJ1-2	NA	NA	CATNIRARGNYGYTF	TGTGCCACCAACATAAGGGCCCGCGGTAACTATGGCTACACCTTC
TRBV9	TRBJ1-3	NA	few	CASSVAVAGSSGNTIYF	TGTGCCAGCAGCGTCGCCGTCGCAGGGAGCTCTGGAAACACCATATATTTT
TRBV6-6	TRBJ2-3	TRBD2	NA	CASSLTSGATDTQYF	TGTGCCAGCAGCCTTACTAGCGGGGCCACAGATACGCAGTATTTT
TRBV7-8	TRBJ2-5	TRBD2	once	CASNTWALADEETQYF	TGTGCCAGCAACACTTGGGCACTAGCGGACGAAGAGACCCAGTACTTC
TRBV28	TRBJ1-2	NA	NA	CASSPPDSYGYTF	TGTGCCAGCAGTCCCCCGGACAGCTATGGCTACACCTTC
TRBV7-9	TRBJ1-2	NA	NA	CASSLGRAPNYGYTF	TGTGCCAGCAGCTTGGGACGGGCCCCTAACTATGGCTACACCTTC
TRBV6-5	TRBJ1-3	NA	NA	CASRPPGASGNTIYF	TGTGCCAGCAGGCCCCCGGGAGCCTCTGGAAACACCATATATTTT
TRBV19	TRBJ1-6	NA	once	CASTLRGSSYNSPLHF	TGTGCCAGTACCCTCCGGGGTTCATCCTATAATTCACCCCTCCACTTT
TRBV28	TRBJ2-1	NA	NA	CASSYVGIYNEQFF	TGTGCCAGCAGTTACGTCGGGATTTACAATGAGCAGTTCTTC
TRBV5-4	TRBJ2-3	NA	NA	CASSLESDTQYF	TGTGCCAGCAGCTTGGAATCGGATACGCAGTATTTT
TRBV15	TRBJ2-4	NA	NA	CATSIQEKNIQYF	TGTGCCACCAGCATACAGGAAAAAAACATTCAGTACTTC
TRBV11-3	TRBJ2-2	TRBD2	NA	CASSLDQLAGELFF	TGTGCCAGCAGCTTAGATCAACTAGCGGGGGAGCTGTTTTTT
TRBV5-6	TRBJ1-4	NA	NA	CASSPGQFNEKLFF	TGTGCCAGCAGCCCTGGACAGTTTAATGAAAAACTGTTTTTT
TRBV7-9	TRBJ2-7	NA	NA	CASSLGTGFFYEQYF	TGTGCCAGCAGCTTAGGTACGGGTTTCTTCTACGAGCAGTACTTC
TRBV6-1	TRBJ2-7	TRBD2	NA	CASSEFLAGGLWDEQYF	TGTGCCAGCAGTGAATTCCTAGCGGGGGGCCTATGGGACGAGCAGTACTTC
TRBV28	TRBJ2-1	NA	NA	CASSSDLIYNEQFF	TGTGCCAGCAGTTCCGATCTCATTTACAATGAGCAGTTCTTC
TRBV7-8	TRBJ2-7	NA	few	CASSLEQASYEQYF	TGTGCCAGCAGCTTAGAGCAGGCCTCCTACGAGCAGTACTTC